The clone carrying this TCR beta chain has just a few counts. Its antigen is still unknown. Germline CDR1 and CDR2: PRHDT and FYEKMQ (reference sequence). The CDR3 is made up of 16 amino acids. The ends lost 5 bases at V and 2 bases at J; junction bases unmatched: 8. The data were obtained in a study of T cell repertoires in cytomegalovirus infection. Findings of the study overall: The ex vivo response was dominated by HLA-C-restricted CMV-specific TCR beta clonotypes.

TCRdb itself ran the reads through MiXCR, one entry per CDR3 protein. In the table there are 300,000 to 400,000 distinct CDR3 sequences, 9.5% of which are singletons. Sequencing was carried out using PBMCs. V and J are TRBV13 and TRBJ2-1, with 8 bases matching TRBD2. The origin of this receptor is a human donor in good health (CMV status not recorded). Some clones in this sample may be carry-over from other donors' samples. The chain's CDR3 is CASSPGLALTYNEQFF. DNA of the CDR3: TGTGCCAGCAGCCCAGGACTAGCCCTTACCTACAATGAGCAGTTCTTC.